This TCR beta chain comes out of a study of T cell responses to AZD1222 COVID-19 vaccine. Study background: Second doses that came at about 4 or about 12 weeks were put together.

Overall study findings and caveats: After two AZD1222 doses, spike-specific TCR breadth and depth rose versus day 0. White British donors predominated, females outnumbered males, and clonal diversity was possibly underestimated. Vaccine-associated CD4 TCRs ranged over spike, dominating at 160-218 and 743-854.

Notes on this clone: Its target is not known.

TCRdb keeps only in-frame clones here, not all; method: immunoSEQ multiplex PCR. The sample yields 180,000 or so clones, around 90% seen once. With V trimmed by 2 bases and J by 2 bases, 6 bases remained unmatched. From germline, CDR1 is SGHRS and CDR2 YFSETQ. There are 15 residues in the CDR3. The source is an adult in good health. V gene TRBV5-1 combines with J gene TRBJ1-1, with TRBD1 matching over 7 bases. Sequenced here: peripheral blood, sampled on day 0 of AZD1222 vaccination. Written as DNA, the CDR3 is TGCGCCAGCAGCTTCCTGACAGGGACTAACACTGAAGCTTTCTTT. Translated: CASSFLTGTNTEAFF.